Below, 7 T cell receptor beta chains from the same sample are listed, as sequenced in a study of Ad26.COV2.S vaccination and SARS-CoV-2 variants. Treatment denoted: over 15 received Ad26.COV2.S at low or high dose, single or two shots; roughly five received placebo; per-sample allocation not given. The study sampled participants on day 63 after the first vaccine or placebo injection. Profiling relied on immunoSEQ multiplex PCR, and the TCRdb table lists in-frame clones only, not all of them. Here the sample spans around 300,000 clones, about 88% being singletons. The sequences come from peripheral blood, collected in a trial of Ad26.COV2.S vaccine versus placebo. These receptor sequences come from a person between 18 and 65 years old who received the Ad26.COV2.S COVID-19 vaccine or a placebo.

This chain uses TRBV19 with TRBJ2-2; 8 nucleotides agree with TRBD1. The V segment lost 9 bases and the J segment 3 bases; nucleotides outside the gene matches: 6. Per germline, CDR1 LNHDA and CDR2 SQIVND (reference sequence). The CDR3 is made up of 14 amino acids. The CDR3 DNA is TGTGCCAGCGGACAGGGAAGGGACACCGGGGAGCTGTTTTTT. It encodes CASGQGRDTGELFF.

This clone was seen once. The J gene is TRBJ1-1, the V gene TRBV7-2, with D unclear. CDR1 is SGHTA, CDR2 FQGNSA, per germline. V gave up 1 base and J gave up 6 bases, with 9 bases separating them. This CDR3 has 13 amino acids. This chain's CDR3 is CASSLGGGSEAFF. DNA for the CDR3: TGTGCCAGCAGCTTAGGTGGAGGGTCTGAAGCTTTCTTT.

This sequence joins TRBV30 and TRBJ1-2; D is undetermined. The germline CDR1 and CDR2 sequences are GTSNPN and SVGIG (reference sequence). The V end was cut by 4 bases, the J end by 2 bases, with 5 bases between. The CDR3 covers 11 residues. This CDR3 is CAWTGNYGYTF. In DNA form, the CDR3 reads TGTGCCTGGACAGGCAACTATGGCTACACCTTC.

This clone appeared a single time. The gene calls are TRBV9 and TRBJ2-2; D not certain. Germline V CDR1 and CDR2: SGDLS, YYNGEE. The CDR3 is made up of 18 amino acids. The V gene lost 2 bases and the J gene lost 5 bases, with 22 bases spanning the gap. The CDR3 DNA follows: TGTGCCAGCAGCGTCCTCCCAGAGGCTGGGTTAGTGACCGGGGAGCTGTTTTTT. This translates into CASSVLPEAGLVTGELFF.

This chain joins TRBV19 and TRBJ1-2; D gene ambiguous. The CDR3 length is 16 residues. From germline, CDR1 is LNHDA and CDR2 SQIVND (reference sequence). V lost 9 bases and J 2 bases, leaving 22 bases between the germline ends. CDR3 nucleotides: TGTGCCAGCCTTTCCGACCGGCCCAGGAGAAACTATGGCTACACCTTC. Protein: CASLSDRPRRNYGYTF.

This clone was seen a handful of times. The chain joins TRBV19 to TRBJ1-1, with D uncertain. Trimming removed 6 bases from V and 6 bases from J, with 14 bases in between. The CDR3 has 13 residues. Germline V gene lookup returns CDR1 LNHDA and CDR2 SQIVND (reference sequence). The CDR3 nucleotides are TGTGCCAGTAGACAAGGCTGGAGGGCTGAAGCTTTCTTT. It translates to CASRQGWRAEAFF.

This clone was recorded only once. The V call is TRBV6-4, the J call TRBJ2-6; no definite D call. Deletions cut 6 bases from V and 0 bases from J, with 6 bases between. Germline V lookup: CDR1 MRHNA, CDR2 SNTAGT. The CDR3 sequence is 14 residues long. CDR3 in DNA: TGTGCCAGCAGAACGGACTCTGGGGCCAACGTCCTGACTTTC. It yields the protein CASRTDSGANVLTF.